A selection of T cell receptor beta chains follows, all from one sample in a study of blood T cell repertoires in COVID-19. The assay was immunoSEQ multiplex PCR, and TCRdb's table has in-frame clones only and misses some. Found here are 52,000 or so clones, around 91% of them singletons; the top ten hold around 3.1%. Sequenced: peripheral blood. Receptors were obtained from a human donor in a cohort sampled during active COVID-19. The CDR3 runs from the conserved cysteine through the conserved F or W.

v_call	j_call	cdr3_aa
TRBV28	TRBJ2-7	CASSLSLTLAYEQYF
TRBV24-1	TRBJ1-2	CATSGETGGYGYTF
TRBV7-2	TRBJ2-1	CASSLIGLRAGNEQFF
TRBV30	TRBJ1-2	CAWSYRAGNGYTF
TRBV29-1	TRBJ1-1	CSAGQQNTEAFF
TRBV3-1/TRBV3-2	TRBJ2-1	CASRRNNEQFF
TRBV2	TRBJ1-2	CASSEVLLYGYTF
TRBV18	TRBJ2-1	CASSHGAGSNEQFF
TRBV18	TRBJ1-2	CASSPDWADGGSGYTF
TRBV5-1	TRBJ2-2	CASSFTGENTGELFF
TRBV24-1	TRBJ2-7	CATSDPLAGAYEQYF
TRBV21-1	TRBJ2-3	CASSGRVTSTDTQYF
TRBV28	TRBJ2-1	CASRLWLAGYEQFF
TRBV24-1	TRBJ2-1	CATSDSRGGPYNEQFF
TRBV10-1	TRBJ2-7	CASLRVRQAVPSSYEQYF
TRBV5-1	TRBJ1-4	CASSPDRPNEKLFF
TRBV28	TRBJ2-7	CASGGGRVGDEQYF
TRBV6-5	TRBJ2-2	CASGTGGTGELFF
TRBV3-1/TRBV3-2	TRBJ2-3	CASSPGTSGGADTQYF
TRBV5-5	TRBJ2-2	CASSTGGSSTGELFF
TRBV27	TRBJ1-2	CASSLLSGDYGYTF
TRBV4-1	TRBJ2-3	CASSQVYPGTDTQYF
TRBV11-2	TRBJ2-5	CASSTQSRGSRETQYF
TRBV4-1	TRBJ1-4	CASSQVLGEKLFF
TRBV7-2	TRBJ1-2	CASSPRQGSNYGYTF
TRBV9	TRBJ2-7	CASSVGGERNEQYF
TRBV11-2	TRBJ2-2	CASSLDRVAGAVGELFF
TRBV19	TRBJ2-2	CASTPLWTTNTGELFF
TRBV7-6	TRBJ2-1	CASSISGTFYNEQFF
TRBV6-6	TRBJ2-7	CASGPIAGTYEQYF
TRBV6-6	TRBJ2-4	CASEGSVGIQYF
TRBV15	TRBJ1-6	CATSREGQINSPLHF
TRBV29-1	TRBJ2-7	CSVEVGQGSYYEQYF
TRBV9	TRBJ2-7	CASSPSPTGEQYF
TRBV11-2	TRBJ2-7	CASSWRTGYLYEQYF
TRBV15	TRBJ2-7	CATRKDGTYEQYF
TRBV28	TRBJ2-7	CASSSVVEQYF
TRBV5-4	TRBJ2-7	CASSPPGQGGYEQYF
TRBV28	TRBJ2-3	CASSRSGLAGGGADTQYF
TRBV3-1/TRBV3-2	TRBJ2-7	CASSQGASYEQYF
TRBV19	TRBJ1-5	CASSISGNQPQHF
TRBV12-3/TRBV12-4	TRBJ2-7	CASSSTYEQYF
TRBV11-2	TRBJ1-2	CASSLRRSGYTF
TRBV9	TRBJ2-7	CASSPGGGRSGEQYF
TRBV11-2	TRBJ2-1	CASSPLRGRAYNEQFF
TRBV5-1	TRBJ1-6	CASSPAEGRDSPLHF
TRBV6-4	TRBJ2-1	CASSEGIAAYNEQFF
TRBV19	TRBJ2-6	CASTGFYAGANVLTF
TRBV29-1	TRBJ2-7	CSASTGAGSYEQYF
TRBV30	TRBJ1-2	CAWRERGSNGYTF
TRBV5-1	TRBJ1-4	CASSSGVYSEKLFF
TRBV9	TRBJ2-5	CASSVEEGETQYF
TRBV18	TRBJ2-5	CASSPPSLPQETQYF
TRBV7-2	TRBJ1-6	CASSFQGANSPLHF
TRBV10-1	TRBJ1-5	CASSENRQGSQPQHF
TRBV28	TRBJ2-6	CASSLPGRRWSLANVLTF
TRBV15	TRBJ1-1	CATSPRQTSPEAFF